This note documents a single T cell receptor (beta chain) sequence. The sample originates from a study of shared clonotypes between healthy human individuals. Recent vaccinations or acute infections were absent in the healthy HIV-negative adult donors. Only Caucasian adults living in Nashville, Tennessee made up the donor group. Germline values: CDR1 MDHEN, CDR2 SYDVKM. This CDR3 region has 12 residues. Trimming left V 2 bases short and J 10 bases short, with 11 bases between. Deep level was the assay's run setting. The replicate PCRs on unsorted PBMC were given about 300 ng DNA, which is some 28,000 T cell genomes. Sequencing was performed with immunoSEQ multiplex PCR; in TCRdb, only in-frame clones are kept and a portion is missing. The sample yields 450,000 to 500,000 clones, around 80% seen once.

The receptor was derived from a woman aged 40 to 55 in good health. Some clones in this sample may be carry-over from other donors' samples. The specimen sequenced was PBMCs. V usage is TRBV28 and J usage is TRBJ1-1; the D gene is possibly TRBD1 (5 bases). The chain's CDR3 is CASSLPGQLAFF. The CDR3 coding sequence is TGTGCCAGCAGTTTACCGGGGCAGTTAGCTTTCTTT.